Each of the 23 T cell receptor beta chains below was sequenced from the same sample in a study of T cell responses to AZD1222 COVID-19 vaccine. Libraries were prepared by immunoSEQ multiplex PCR; TCRdb keeps only in-frame clonotypes and omits some of them. The table records some 180,000 clones, around 90% of them present only once. This specimen consisted of peripheral blood, obtained 28 days after the second AZD1222 dose. These receptors came from an adult who received the AZD1222 COVID-19 vaccine.

This CDR3 reads CASSFNGNTIYF. The DNA for the CDR3 is TGCGCCAGCAGCTTTAACGGAAACACCATATATTTT. The chain is built from TRBV5-1 and TRBJ1-3; no reliable D call. V was cut by 2 bases and J by 4 bases, with 4 bases left in between. The CDR3 length is 12 residues. The germline V gene encodes CDR1 SGHRS and CDR2 YFSETQ.

V gene TRBV5-4 combines with J gene TRBJ1-5; tentative D call: TRBD1 (5 bases). The V end lost 0 bases, the J end lost 9 bases, and 10 bases lay between the germline ends. CDR1 is SGHNT, CDR2 YYREEE, per germline (reference sequence). The CDR3 consists of 13 residues. CDR3 in amino acids: CASSLEGGGPQHF. The CDR3, as DNA: TGTGCCAGCAGCTTGGAAGGTGGGGGGCCCCAGCATTTT.

Concerning this clone: One end of the junction does not line up with germline, which may come from a read error. The V call is TRBV12-3 or TRBV12-4, the J call TRBJ1-2, with D tentatively TRBD1 (5 bases). The CDR3 extends over 11 amino acids. The CDR3 region is CASRKDRSTSF. CDR3 DNA: TGTGCCAGCAGAAAAGACAGATCCACAAGCTTC.

This clone has only one observation. This rearrangement joins TRBV19 to TRBJ1-6; TRBD1 might be the D (5 bases). CDR1 and CDR2 from the germline V gene are LNHDA and SQIVND (reference sequence). Trimming took 5 bases from V and 4 from J, leaving 12 bases between them. The CDR3 extends over 15 amino acids. In DNA, the CDR3 is TGTGCCAGTAGTCCGCCGGGACGGTATAATTCACCCCTCCACTTT. The encoded protein is CASSPPGRYNSPLHF.

This chain connects TRBV14 to TRBJ2-3, with a weak D call TRBD2 (6 bases). The V and J ends lost 1 base and 6 bases respectively, with 23 bases between them. The CDR3 extends over 18 amino acids. CDR1 SGHDN and CDR2 FVKESK come from the germline V gene. The chain's CDR3 is CASSQGGAGSVLGDTQYF. The CDR3 DNA reads TGTGCCAGCAGCCAAGGAGGAGCGGGTTCCGTATTAGGGGATACGCAGTATTTT.

This clone was seen a single time. V is TRBV7-6 and J is TRBJ2-1; D possibly matches TRBD1 or TRBD2 (6 bases each). V lost 1 base to trimming and J lost 2 bases, with 9 bases between them. Germline CDR1 SGHVS, CDR2 FNYEAQ. This CDR3 spans 15 amino acids. In nucleotides, the CDR3 is TGTGCCAGCAGCTTAGTAGGGGGGACCTACAATGAGCAGTTCTTC. Its protein product is CASSLVGGTYNEQFF.

CDR3 nucleotide sequence: TGTGCCAGCTCACCTTCAGCGGGAGAAGAGACCCAGTACTTC. Its protein product is CASSPSAGEETQYF. The chain links TRBV18 to TRBJ2-5, with 8 positions matching TRBD2. With 3 bases clipped from V and 3 bases from J, the junction kept 3 bases outside the gene matches. CDR3 length equals 14 residues. CDR1 is KGHSH, CDR2 LQKENI, per germline. The full variable domain, in which reference TRBV18 and TRBJ2-5 provide the parts outside the CDR3, is NAGVMQNPRHLVRRRGQEARLRCSPMKGHSHVYWYRQLPEEGLKFMVYLQKENIIDESGMPKERFSAEFPKEGPSILRIQQVVRGDSAAYFCASSPSAGEETQYFGPGTRLLVL.

The CDR3 nucleotides read TGCGCCAGCAGCCAATCTTCCGCGGACAGGGGAAGCGGCTACACCTTC. It codes for CASSQSSADRGSGYTF. The rearrangement links TRBV4-3 to TRBJ1-2, with 9 bases identical to TRBD1. There are 16 residues in the CDR3. CDR1 and CDR2 (germline): LGHNA, YSLEER. The junction had 12 bases not matched to a gene; V was cut back by 2 bases and J by 8 bases.

The chain employs TRBV30 and TRBJ1-3; D ambiguous. Trimming stripped 3 bases from V and 4 bases from J, with 4 bases between. Germline V gene data show CDR1 as GTSNPN and CDR2 as SVGIG (reference sequence). CDR3 length: 11 amino acids. The CDR3 sequence: CAWRGGNTIYF. CDR3 DNA: TGTGCCTGGAGGGGGGGAAACACCATATATTTT.

The chain employs TRBV28 and TRBJ1-5; TRBD1 might be the D (5 bases). V was cut by 3 bases and J by 3 bases, with 9 bases left in between. Germline V lookup: CDR1 MDHEN, CDR2 SYDVKM. The CDR3 sequence is 14 residues long. CDR3 DNA: TGTGCCAGCAGTTTCAGGGACTCCAATCAGCCCCAGCATTTT. Residues: CASSFRDSNQPQHF. Full variable domain (rest looked up from reference TRBV28 and TRBJ1-5): DVKVTQSSRYLVKRTGEKVFLECVQDMDHENMFWYRQDPGLGLRLIYFSYDVKMKEKGDIPEGYSVSREKKERFSLILESASTNQTSMYLCASSFRDSNQPQHFGDGTRLSIL.

This chain joins TRBV6-5 and TRBJ1-3; no clear D gene. V was shortened by 2 bases and J by 2 bases, with 4 bases between the two germline ends. This CDR3 spans 13 amino acids. Germline CDR1 and CDR2: MNHEY and SVGAGI. CDR3 in amino acids: CASSYRPGNTIYF. The DNA of the CDR3 is TGTGCCAGCAGTTACAGGCCTGGAAACACCATATATTTT.

V usage is TRBV7-9 and J usage is TRBJ2-7; TRBD1 agrees at 7 bases. The V and J ends lost 2 bases and 1 base, in that order; junction bases with no gene match: 5. The germline CDR1 and CDR2 sequences are SEHNR and FQNEAQ (reference sequence). The CDR3 consists of 15 residues. CDR3 bases: TGTGCCAGCAGCTTATACGGGACAGTGTCCTACGAGCAGTACTTC. It codes for CASSLYGTVSYEQYF.

V is TRBV15 and J is TRBJ1-1; 8 nucleotides align to TRBD1. The CDR3 is 16 amino acids. V was clipped by 0 bases and J by 1 base; unmatched bases: 4. Germline CDR1 LNHNV, CDR2 YYDKDF (reference sequence). CDR3 in DNA: TGTGCCACCAGCAGAGATTACGGGACAGGGAACACTGAAGCTTTCTTT. It translates to CATSRDYGTGNTEAFF.

J is TRBJ1-4 and V is TRBV11-2, with D uncertain. With 6 bases removed from V and 0 bases from J, the gap between germline ends came to 17 bases. This CDR3 is 17 amino acids long. CDR1 and CDR2 (germline): SGHAT, FQNNGV. The CDR3 DNA is TGTGCCAGCAGTCGAGCTAGCTTGGGAGCAACTAATGAAAAACTGTTTTTT. It encodes CASSRASLGATNEKLFF. The full variable domain, with the rest looked up from reference TRBV11-2 and TRBJ1-4, is EAGVAQSPRYKIIEKRQSVAFWCNPISGHATLYWYQQILGQGPKLLIQFQNNGVVDDSQLPKDRFSAERLKGVDSTLKIQPAKLEDSAVYLCASSRASLGATNEKLFFGSGTQLSVL.

The gene calls are TRBV20-1 and TRBJ2-1; unclear D gene. Germline CDR1 DFQATT, CDR2 SNEGSKA (reference sequence). CDR3 length: 14 amino acids. V lost 3 bases and J lost 0, with 9 bases in between. For the CDR3, the DNA is TGCAGTGCTAGTTGGCGTAGCTCCTACAATGAGCAGTTCTTC. Its translation: CSASWRSSYNEQFF.

This chain connects TRBV28 to TRBJ1-5, with D tentatively TRBD1 (5 bases). CDR3 length: 15 residues. Germline V gives CDR1 MDHEN, CDR2 SYDVKM. Trimming took off 6 bases at V and 1 base at J, with 13 bases between the two ends. The CDR3 DNA follows: TGTGCCAGCAGGAAACAGGTCCCAAGCAATCAGCCCCAGCATTTT. Amino acids: CASRKQVPSNQPQHF. The full variable domain, with the rest looked up from reference TRBV28 and TRBJ1-5, is DVKVTQSSRYLVKRTGEKVFLECVQDMDHENMFWYRQDPGLGLRLIYFSYDVKMKEKGDIPEGYSVSREKKERFSLILESASTNQTSMYLCASRKQVPSNQPQHFGDGTRLSIL.

This clone was seen only once. V is TRBV19 and J is TRBJ1-2; D ambiguous. In germline, CDR1 is LNHDA, CDR2 SQIVND (reference sequence). The V end lost 7 bases, the J end lost 2 bases, and 20 bases lay between the germline ends. This CDR3 spans 16 amino acids. CDR3 region: CASTTPGVGGNYGYTF. CDR3 nucleotide sequence: TGTGCCAGTACAACCCCCGGAGTAGGTGGCAACTATGGCTACACCTTC.

This sequence joins TRBV19 and TRBJ1-1, with D tentatively TRBD1 (5 bases). The length of the CDR3 is 12 residues. V was shortened by 7 bases and J by 11 bases, with 17 bases between the two germline ends. Germline lookup yields CDR1 LNHDA and CDR2 SQIVND (reference sequence). CDR3 loop: CASTDSSRSAFF. CDR3 coding DNA: TGTGCCAGTACTGACAGCTCCCGGAGTGCTTTCTTT.

The genes are TRBV7-3 and TRBJ1-3, with a possible D match to TRBD1 (6 bases). There are 15 residues in the CDR3. The V and J ends lost 6 bases and 4 bases respectively, with 16 bases between them. CDR1 and CDR2 from the germline V gene are SGHTA and FQGTGA. CDR3 loop: CASSNQQGPGNTIYF. The DNA for the CDR3 is TGTGCCAGCAGTAATCAACAGGGTCCGGGAAACACCATATATTTT.

CDR3 coding DNA: TGCGCCAGCAGCTGGGGGACCACGAATTCACCCCTCCACTTT. This translates into CASSWGTTNSPLHF. V gene TRBV5-1 combines with J gene TRBJ1-6; a possible D gene is TRBD1 (5 bases). The CDR3 is 14 residues long. Trimming left V 3 bases short and J 7 bases short, with 11 bases between. Germline V lookup: CDR1 SGHRS, CDR2 YFSETQ.

The chain is built from TRBV7-2 and TRBJ2-5; possible D gene TRBD2, 6 bases. Looked up from germline, CDR1 is SGHTA and CDR2 is FQGNSA. CDR3 length: 15 residues. Trimming removed 5 bases from V and 5 bases from J, with 18 bases in between. The CDR3 reads CASSGRTGEIETQYF. The CDR3 nucleotides are TGTGCCAGCAGCGGACGGACGGGGGAGATCGAGACCCAGTACTTC.

V gene TRBV7-9 combines with J gene TRBJ2-7; 10 bases are a match to TRBD1. The V and J ends lost 4 bases and 3 bases, in that order; junction bases with no gene match: 6. Germline CDR1 reads SEHNR; CDR2 reads FQNEAQ (reference sequence). This CDR3 spans 15 amino acids. DNA for the CDR3: TGTGCCAGCAGCTCGCCGGGACAGGGGATCTACGAGCAGTACTTC. Its translation is CASSSPGQGIYEQYF.

The chain recombines TRBV11-2 with TRBJ1-3; D is unclear. This CDR3 comprises 18 residues. Germline-derived CDR1 and CDR2 are SGHAT and FQNNGV. V shed 3 bases and J shed 1 base, with 19 bases lying between them. In DNA form, the CDR3 reads TGTGCCAGCAGCTTGGGGTTACCCCCCTCCGGGTCTGGAAACACCATATATTTT. This codes for CASSLGLPPSGSGNTIYF.